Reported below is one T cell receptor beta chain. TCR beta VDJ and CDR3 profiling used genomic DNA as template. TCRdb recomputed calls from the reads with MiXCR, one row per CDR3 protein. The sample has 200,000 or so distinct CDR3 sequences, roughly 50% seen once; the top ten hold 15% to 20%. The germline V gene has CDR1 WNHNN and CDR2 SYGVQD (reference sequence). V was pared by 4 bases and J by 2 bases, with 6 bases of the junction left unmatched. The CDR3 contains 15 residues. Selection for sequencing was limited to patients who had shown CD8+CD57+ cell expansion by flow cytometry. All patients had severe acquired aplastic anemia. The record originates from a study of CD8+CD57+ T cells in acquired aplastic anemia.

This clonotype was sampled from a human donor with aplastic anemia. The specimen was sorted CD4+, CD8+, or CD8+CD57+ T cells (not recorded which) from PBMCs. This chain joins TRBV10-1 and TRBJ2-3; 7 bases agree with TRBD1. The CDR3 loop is CASSGQGWATDTQYF. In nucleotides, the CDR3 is TGCGCCAGCAGTGGACAGGGATGGGCCACAGATACGCAGTATTTT.